The 13 T cell receptor beta chains listed next were all sequenced from one sample in a study of T-cell reconstitution after alpha-beta-depleted transplantation in children. The TCRbeta library was prepared with unique molecular identifiers. TCRdb redid the calling of the PCR reads with MiXCR, one entry per CDR3 protein. The sample includes about 580,000 distinct CDR3 sequences, about 23% of them seen just once. This specimen consisted of PBMCs, mostly from graft donor cells, obtained 360 days after TCRalphabeta/CD19-depleted stem cell transplant. These receptors were obtained from a boy in the first two years of life who had a stem cell transplant for acute myeloid leukemia, so the T cells may come from the graft donor.

The CDR3, as DNA: TGTGCCAGCAGCGTAGCGACTGGAGAGCAGTTCTTC. Its protein is CASSVATGEQFF. The rearrangement uses TRBV9 and TRBJ2-1, with D unresolved. The CDR3 is made up of 12 amino acids. The ends were cut back, 0 bases at V and 10 bases at J, with 8 bases in the middle. Germline V lookup: CDR1 SGDLS, CDR2 YYNGEE.

V is TRBV30 and J is TRBJ2-7; D unclear. This CDR3 region has 13 residues. The germline V and J ends were trimmed by 4 bases and 3 bases, with 13 bases remaining between them. Germline loops: CDR1 GTSNPN, CDR2 SVGIG (reference sequence). CDR3 in amino acids: CAWMGTPDYEQYF. CDR3 nucleotide sequence: TGTGCCTGGATGGGAACCCCTGACTACGAGCAGTACTTC.

At least ten counts were recorded for this clonotype. This rearrangement joins TRBV20-1 to TRBJ1-1; D is perhaps TRBD1 (5 bases). Trimming removed 2 bases at V and 5 bases at J, with 21 bases between. The CDR3 is 16 amino acids. In germline, CDR1 is DFQATT, CDR2 SNEGSKA (reference sequence). The CDR3 bases are TGCAGTGCTAGACGACTAATCTCAGGGAGTGGAACTGAAGCTTTCTTT. Its translation: CSARRLISGSGTEAFF.

The V gene is TRBV7-9, the J gene TRBJ2-7; the D is unclear. Germline V CDR1 and CDR2: SEHNR, FQNEAQ (reference sequence). V lost 1 base and J lost 5, with 9 bases in between. The CDR3 length is 13 residues. In DNA, the CDR3 is TGTGCCAGCAGCTTAGTCGACCAGAACGAGCAGTACTTC. Its translation is CASSLVDQNEQYF.

The J gene is TRBJ1-1, the V gene TRBV7-2, with unresolved D. V lost 2 bases to trimming and J lost 1 base, with 14 bases between them. CDR3 length: 16 residues. CDR1 is SGHTA, CDR2 FQGNSA, per germline. CDR3 in amino acids: CASSLQPFRRNTEAFF. Written as DNA, the CDR3 is TGTGCCAGCAGCTTACAACCATTTAGAAGGAACACTGAAGCTTTCTTT.

The chain couples TRBV24-1 to TRBJ2-1, with 9 bases aligning to TRBD2. Germline CDR1 KGHDR, CDR2 SFDVKD. With V trimmed by 5 bases and J by 1 base, 11 bases remained unmatched. CDR3 length: 18 residues. CDR3 sequence (DNA): TGTGCCACCAGTGCCCAAGCGCGGGGGGGACCATCCTACAATGAGCAGTTCTTC. Residues: CATSAQARGGPSYNEQFF.

The rearrangement joins TRBV29-1 to TRBJ1-2; D unresolved. Germline CDR1 is SQVTM and CDR2 is ANQGSEA. The CDR3 runs to 12 residues. V was cut by 6 bases and J by 3 bases, with 11 bases left in between. The CDR3 loop is CSVERGDYGYTF. CDR3 bases: TGCAGCGTAGAGCGGGGTGACTATGGCTACACCTTC.

This clonotype was detected only a few times. The rearrangement links TRBV6-2 or TRBV6-3 to TRBJ1-1; D remains unclear. The CDR3 length is 13 residues. V was shortened by 7 bases and J by 4 bases, with 13 bases between the two germline ends. Germline CDR1 is MNHEY and CDR2 is SVGEGT. Written as DNA, the CDR3 is TGTGCCAGCAAAACGGGAAGGGTCACTGAAGCTTTCTTT. This gives the protein CASKTGRVTEAFF.

This rearrangement joins TRBV20-1 to TRBJ2-5; the D gene is possibly TRBD1 (5 bases). This CDR3 region has 15 residues. V was clipped by 0 bases and J by 3 bases, with 14 bases between them. In germline, CDR1 is DFQATT, CDR2 SNEGSKA (reference sequence). CDR3 residues: CSARERLLREETQYF. CDR3 nucleotides: TGCAGTGCTAGAGAGCGCCTCCTCAGGGAAGAGACCCAGTACTTC.

Ten or more counts support this clonotype. This chain uses TRBV5-1 with TRBJ2-1; D remains ambiguous. This CDR3 spans 12 amino acids. The germline V gene has CDR1 SGHRS and CDR2 YFSETQ. The V and J ends lost 4 bases and 7 bases respectively, with 9 bases between them. The CDR3 here is CASSPPTNEQFF. For the CDR3, the DNA is TGCGCCAGCAGCCCCCCCACGAATGAGCAGTTCTTC.

This clonotype occurred many times. The rearrangement uses TRBV4-3 and TRBJ2-7; 7 bases map to TRBD2. V was clipped by 0 bases and J by 2 bases; unmatched bases: 4. Germline V gives CDR1 LGHNA, CDR2 YSLEER. The CDR3 loop spans 15 amino acids. In DNA form, the CDR3 reads TGCGCCAGCAGCCAAGATGCGGGAGTCGCCTACGAGCAGTACTTC. Amino acid sequence: CASSQDAGVAYEQYF.

V and J are TRBV7-3 and TRBJ2-1; the D gene is possibly TRBD1 (6 bases). V lost 4 bases and J lost 5, with 18 bases in between. Per the germline V gene, CDR1 is SGHTA and CDR2 is FQGTGA. This CDR3 comprises 16 residues. The CDR3, as DNA: TGTGCCAGCAGCTCTAATGACAGGCGTCACGACAATGAGCAGTTCTTC. Translated, it gives CASSSNDRRHDNEQFF.

On this clonotype: This may arise from a read error, as a much more abundant clone is one base away. This chain connects TRBV15 to TRBJ2-7, with no clear D. The CDR3 runs 15 residues. The germline gives CDR1 LNHNV, CDR2 YYDKDF (reference sequence). The CDR3 sequence: CATSRDRVRLYEHYV. The CDR3 DNA sequence: TGTGCCACCAGCAGAGATAGAGTCAGGCTCTACGAGCATTACGTC.